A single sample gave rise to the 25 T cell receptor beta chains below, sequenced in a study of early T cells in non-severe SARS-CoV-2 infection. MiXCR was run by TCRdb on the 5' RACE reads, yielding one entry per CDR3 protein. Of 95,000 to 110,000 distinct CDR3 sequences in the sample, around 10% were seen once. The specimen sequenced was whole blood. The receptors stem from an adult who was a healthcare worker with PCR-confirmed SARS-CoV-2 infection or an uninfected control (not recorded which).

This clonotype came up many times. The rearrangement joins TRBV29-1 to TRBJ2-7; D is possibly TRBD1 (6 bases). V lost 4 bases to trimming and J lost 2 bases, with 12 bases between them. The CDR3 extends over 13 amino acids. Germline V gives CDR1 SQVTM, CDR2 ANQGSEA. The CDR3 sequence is CSVVQGTPYEQYF. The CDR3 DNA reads TGCAGCGTTGTCCAGGGGACCCCCTACGAGCAGTACTTC.

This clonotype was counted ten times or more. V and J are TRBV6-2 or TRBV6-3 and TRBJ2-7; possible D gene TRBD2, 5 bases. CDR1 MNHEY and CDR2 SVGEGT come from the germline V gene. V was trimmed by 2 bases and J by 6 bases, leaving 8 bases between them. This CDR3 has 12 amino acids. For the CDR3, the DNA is TGTGCCAGCAGTTACCCGGGATTCGAGCAGTACTTC. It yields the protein CASSYPGFEQYF.

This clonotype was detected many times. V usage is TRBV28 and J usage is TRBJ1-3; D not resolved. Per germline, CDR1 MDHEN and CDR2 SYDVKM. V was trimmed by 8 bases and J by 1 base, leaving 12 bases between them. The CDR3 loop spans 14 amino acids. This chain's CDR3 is CASGETASGNTIYF. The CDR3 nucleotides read TGTGCCAGCGGAGAGACGGCTTCTGGAAACACCATATATTTT.

CDR3 sequence: CASRRPGNQPQHF. CDR3 sequence (DNA): TGTGCCAGCAGAAGGCCAGGTAATCAGCCCCAGCATTTT. The genes are TRBV28 and TRBJ1-5; D unresolved. Trimming left V 6 bases short and J 4 bases short, with 10 bases between. The CDR3 length is 13 residues. CDR1 is MDHEN and CDR2 is SYDVKM in the germline V gene.

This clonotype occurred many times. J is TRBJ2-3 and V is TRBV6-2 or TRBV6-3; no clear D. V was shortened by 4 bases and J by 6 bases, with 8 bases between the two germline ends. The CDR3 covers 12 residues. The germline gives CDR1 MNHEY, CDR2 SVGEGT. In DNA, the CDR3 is TGTGCCAGCAGTTCTTTGGGGGATACGCAGTATTTT. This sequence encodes CASSSLGDTQYF.

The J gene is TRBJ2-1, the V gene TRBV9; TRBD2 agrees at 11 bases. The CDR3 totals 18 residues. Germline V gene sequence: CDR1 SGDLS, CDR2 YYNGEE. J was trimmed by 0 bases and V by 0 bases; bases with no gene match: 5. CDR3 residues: CASSVARLAGPSYNEQFF. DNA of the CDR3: TGTGCCAGCAGCGTAGCGAGACTAGCGGGGCCCTCCTACAATGAGCAGTTCTTC.

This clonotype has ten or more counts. The CDR3, as DNA: TGTGCCAGTTCCGGGAGGCGGAGCACAGATACGCAGTATTTT. Residues: CASSGRRSTDTQYF. The rearrangement links TRBV6-2 or TRBV6-3 to TRBJ2-3; TRBD2 matches at 7 bases. The junction had 6 bases not matched to a gene; V was cut back by 9 bases and J by 0 bases. Germline loops: CDR1 MNHEY, CDR2 SVGEGT. The CDR3 is 14 amino acids.

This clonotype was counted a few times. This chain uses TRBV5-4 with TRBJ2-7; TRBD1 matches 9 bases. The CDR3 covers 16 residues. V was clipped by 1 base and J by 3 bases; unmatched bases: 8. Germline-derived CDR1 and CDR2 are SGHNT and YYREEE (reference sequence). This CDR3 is CASSLRDREGGYEQYF. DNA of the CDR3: TGTGCCAGCAGCTTGAGGGACAGGGAGGGTGGCTACGAGCAGTACTTC.

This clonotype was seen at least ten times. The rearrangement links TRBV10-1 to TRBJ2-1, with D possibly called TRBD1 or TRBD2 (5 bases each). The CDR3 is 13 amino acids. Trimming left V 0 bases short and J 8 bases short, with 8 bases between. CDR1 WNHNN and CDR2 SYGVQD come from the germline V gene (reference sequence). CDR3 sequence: CASSESQGHEQFF. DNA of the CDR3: TGCGCCAGCAGTGAGTCGCAGGGACATGAGCAGTTCTTC.

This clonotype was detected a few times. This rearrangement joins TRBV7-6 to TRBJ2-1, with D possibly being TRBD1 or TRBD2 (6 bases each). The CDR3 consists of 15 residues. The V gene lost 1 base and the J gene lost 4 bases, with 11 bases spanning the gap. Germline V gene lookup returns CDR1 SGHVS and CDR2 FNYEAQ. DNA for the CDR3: TGTGCCAGCAGCTTAGAACGGGGGCTTTACAATGAGCAGTTCTTC. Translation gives CASSLERGLYNEQFF.

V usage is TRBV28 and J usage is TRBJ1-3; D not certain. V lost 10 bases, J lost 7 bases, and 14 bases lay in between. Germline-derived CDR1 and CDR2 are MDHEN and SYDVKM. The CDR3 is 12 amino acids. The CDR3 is CATYLAGNTIYF. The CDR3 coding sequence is TGTGCCACCTACCTCGCCGGGAACACCATATATTTT.

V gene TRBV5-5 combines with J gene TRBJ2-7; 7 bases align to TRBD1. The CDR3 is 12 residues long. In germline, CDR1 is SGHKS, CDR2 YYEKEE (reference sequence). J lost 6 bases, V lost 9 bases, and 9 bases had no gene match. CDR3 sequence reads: CATGDSAREQYF. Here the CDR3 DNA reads TGTGCCACAGGGGACAGCGCACGCGAGCAGTACTTC.

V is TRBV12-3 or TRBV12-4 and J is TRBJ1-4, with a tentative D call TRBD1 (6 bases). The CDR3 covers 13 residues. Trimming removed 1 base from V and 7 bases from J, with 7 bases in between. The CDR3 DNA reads TGTGCCAGCAGTTTAGACAGGGCTGAAAAACTGTTTTTT. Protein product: CASSLDRAEKLFF.

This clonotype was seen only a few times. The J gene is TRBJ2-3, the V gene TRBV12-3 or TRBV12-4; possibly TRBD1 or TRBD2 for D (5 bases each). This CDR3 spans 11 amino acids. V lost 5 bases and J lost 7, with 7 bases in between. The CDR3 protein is CASSGGHTQYF. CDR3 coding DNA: TGTGCCAGCAGTGGGGGTCATACGCAGTATTTT.

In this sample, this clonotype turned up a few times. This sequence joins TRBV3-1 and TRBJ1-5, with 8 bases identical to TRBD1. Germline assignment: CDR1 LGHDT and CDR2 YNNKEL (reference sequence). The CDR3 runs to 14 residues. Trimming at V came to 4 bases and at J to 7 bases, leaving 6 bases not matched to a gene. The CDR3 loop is CASSPTGVGQPQHF. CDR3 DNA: TGTGCCAGCAGCCCGACAGGGGTGGGGCAGCCCCAGCATTTT.

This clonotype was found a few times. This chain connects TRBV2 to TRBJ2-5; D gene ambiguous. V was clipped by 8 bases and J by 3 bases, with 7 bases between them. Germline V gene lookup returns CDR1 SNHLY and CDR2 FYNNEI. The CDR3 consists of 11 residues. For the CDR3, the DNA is TGTGCCAGCGAGAGAGAAGAGACCCAGTACTTC. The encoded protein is CASEREETQYF. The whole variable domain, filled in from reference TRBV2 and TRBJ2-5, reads EPEVTQTPSHQVTQMGQEVILRCVPISNHLYFYWYRQILGQKVEFLVSFYNNEISEKSEIFDDQFSVERPDGSNFTLKIRSTKLEDSAMYFCASEREETQYFGPGTRLLVL.

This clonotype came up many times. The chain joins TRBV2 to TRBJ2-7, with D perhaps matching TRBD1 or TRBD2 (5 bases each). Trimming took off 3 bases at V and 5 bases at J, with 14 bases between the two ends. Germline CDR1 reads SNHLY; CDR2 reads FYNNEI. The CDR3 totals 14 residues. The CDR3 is CASSEAGTSHEQYF. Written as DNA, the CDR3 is TGTGCCAGCAGTGAGGCCGGGACGTCGCACGAGCAGTACTTC. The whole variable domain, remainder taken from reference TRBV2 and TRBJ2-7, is EPEVTQTPSHQVTQMGQEVILRCVPISNHLYFYWYRQILGQKVEFLVSFYNNEISEKSEIFDDQFSVERPDGSNFTLKIRSTKLEDSAMYFCASSEAGTSHEQYFGPGTRLTVT.

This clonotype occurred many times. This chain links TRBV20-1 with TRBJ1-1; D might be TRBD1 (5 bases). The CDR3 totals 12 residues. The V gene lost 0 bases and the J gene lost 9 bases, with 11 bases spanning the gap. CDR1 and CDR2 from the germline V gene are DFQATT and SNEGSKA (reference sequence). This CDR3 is CSARELTGKAFF. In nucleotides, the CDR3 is TGCAGTGCTAGAGAACTTACAGGAAAAGCTTTCTTT.

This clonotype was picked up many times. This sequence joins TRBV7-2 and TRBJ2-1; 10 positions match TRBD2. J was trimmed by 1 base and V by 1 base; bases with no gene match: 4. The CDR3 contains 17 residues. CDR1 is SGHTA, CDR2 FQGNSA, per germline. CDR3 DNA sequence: TGTGCCAGCAGCTTAGTACCGGGACTAGCGTCCTACAATGAGCAGTTCTTC. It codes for CASSLVPGLASYNEQFF.

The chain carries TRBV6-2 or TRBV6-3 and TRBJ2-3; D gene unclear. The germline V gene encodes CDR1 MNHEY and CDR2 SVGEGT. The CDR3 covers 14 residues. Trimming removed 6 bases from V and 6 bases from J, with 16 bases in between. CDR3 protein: CASRPVRRADTQYF. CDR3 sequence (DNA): TGTGCCAGCAGGCCGGTACGCCGGGCGGATACGCAGTATTTT.

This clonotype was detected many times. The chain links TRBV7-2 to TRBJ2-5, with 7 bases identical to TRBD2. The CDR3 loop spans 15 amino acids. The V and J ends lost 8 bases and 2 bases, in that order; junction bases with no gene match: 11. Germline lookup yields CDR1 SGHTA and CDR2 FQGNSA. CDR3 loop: CASRRNWGGQETQYF. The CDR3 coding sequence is TGTGCCAGCCGCCGAAACTGGGGAGGGCAAGAGACCCAGTACTTC.

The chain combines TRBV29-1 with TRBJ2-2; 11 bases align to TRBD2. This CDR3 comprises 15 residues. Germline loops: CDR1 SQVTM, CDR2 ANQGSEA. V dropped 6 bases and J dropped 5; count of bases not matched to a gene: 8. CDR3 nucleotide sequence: TGCAGCGTCGTTATTAGCGGGAGGGAAACCGGGGAGCTGTTTTTT. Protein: CSVVISGRETGELFF.

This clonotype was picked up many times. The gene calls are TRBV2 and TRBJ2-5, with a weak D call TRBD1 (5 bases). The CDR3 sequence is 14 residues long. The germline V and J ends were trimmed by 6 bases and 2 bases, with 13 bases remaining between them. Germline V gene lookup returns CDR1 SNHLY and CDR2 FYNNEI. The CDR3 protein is CASSPGLRQETQYF. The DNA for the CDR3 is TGTGCCAGCAGCCCAGGGCTTCGACAAGAGACCCAGTACTTC.

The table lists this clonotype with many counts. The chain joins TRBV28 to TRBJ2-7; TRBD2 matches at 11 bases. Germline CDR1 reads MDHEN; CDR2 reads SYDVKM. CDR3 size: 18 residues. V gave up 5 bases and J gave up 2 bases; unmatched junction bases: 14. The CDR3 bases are TGTGCCAGCAGTAGGTCCGGGACTAGCGGATCTTCCCCCTACGAGCAGTACTTC. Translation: CASSRSGTSGSSPYEQYF.

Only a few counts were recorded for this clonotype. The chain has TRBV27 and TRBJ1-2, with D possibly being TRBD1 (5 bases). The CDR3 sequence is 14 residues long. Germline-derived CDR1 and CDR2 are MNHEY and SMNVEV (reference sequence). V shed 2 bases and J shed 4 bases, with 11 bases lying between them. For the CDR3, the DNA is TGTGCCAGCAGTTTAATGGGGGTCGGCTATGGCTACACCTTC. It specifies CASSLMGVGYGYTF.